These 10 T cell receptor beta chains originate from one sample sequenced in a study of blood T cell repertoires in COVID-19. Sequencing used immunoSEQ multiplex PCR; TCRdb keeps in-frame clones, though not all of them. Among about 55,000 clones listed, more than 80% were seen once. Sequencing used peripheral blood. The receptors originated from a human donor with active COVID-19. The donor label of this sample is uncertain.

The rearrangement links TRBV4-2 to TRBJ1-6, with D perhaps matching TRBD1 (6 bases). The CDR3 covers 15 residues. V was trimmed by 2 bases and J by 13 bases, leaving 18 bases between them. Germline assignment: CDR1 LGHNA and CDR2 YNFKEQ. The CDR3 sequence is CASSQRGQPGGPLHF. The CDR3 DNA sequence: TGTGCCAGCAGCCAACGAGGACAGCCAGGTGGGCCCCTCCACTTT.

The chain combines TRBV18 with TRBJ2-1; 10 bases are shared with TRBD2. Germline V gene sequence: CDR1 KGHSH, CDR2 LQKENI. This CDR3 is 16 amino acids long. The trim removed 6 bases at V and 5 bases at J, leaving 10 bases unmatched. The DNA of the CDR3 is TGTGCCAGCTCCCACAACAGCGGGGGGGACAACAATGAGCAGTTCTTC. Translating it yields CASSHNSGGDNNEQFF.

The chain is built from TRBV2 and TRBJ2-3, with D tentatively TRBD1 (5 bases). CDR3 length: 15 residues. Deletions cut 3 bases from V and 0 bases from J, with 10 bases between. Germline CDR1 and CDR2: SNHLY and FYNNEI. Written as DNA, the CDR3 is TGTGCCAGCAGTGAGACAGATTCTAGCACAGATACGCAGTATTTT. It codes for CASSETDSSTDTQYF.

The chain recombines TRBV18 with TRBJ1-4; 8 positions match TRBD1. Germline-derived CDR1 and CDR2 are KGHSH and LQKENI. This CDR3 region has 15 residues. Trimming removed 0 bases from V and 7 bases from J; junction bases left unmatched: 4. The DNA for the CDR3 is TGTGCCAGCTCACCACCAGGACAGGGTGGTGAAAAACTGTTTTTT. Its translation: CASSPPGQGGEKLFF.

This sequence joins TRBV30 and TRBJ2-2; 10 nucleotides agree with TRBD1. The V and J ends lost 5 bases and 3 bases, in that order; junction bases with no gene match: 0. The CDR3 totals 13 residues. Germline lookup yields CDR1 GTSNPN and CDR2 SVGIG (reference sequence). DNA for the CDR3: TGTGCCTGGGGGACAGGGGACACCGGGGAGCTGTTTTTT. Translated: CAWGTGDTGELFF.

The V gene is TRBV7-9, the J gene TRBJ2-7, with D perhaps matching TRBD2 (6 bases). This CDR3 is built from 15 residues. The germline V gene encodes CDR1 SEHNR and CDR2 FQNEAQ (reference sequence). Trimming left V 1 base short and J 1 base short, with 11 bases between. The CDR3 nucleotides read TGTGCCAGCAGCTTAGTAGGAGGGGAGTCCTACGAGCAGTACTTC. As protein: CASSLVGGESYEQYF.

The chain uses TRBV5-1 and TRBJ2-2; 12 bases align to TRBD2. CDR3 length: 16 residues. CDR1 and CDR2 (germline): SGHRS, YFSETQ. After removal of 4 bases from V and 6 bases from J, the junction contained 7 bases not matched to a gene. This chain's CDR3 is CASSLSSGGASGELFF. CDR3 nucleotide sequence: TGCGCCAGCAGCCTATCTAGCGGGGGGGCCTCCGGGGAGCTGTTTTTT.

This sequence joins TRBV25-1 and TRBJ1-1; D may be TRBD1 (5 bases). The CDR3 has 14 residues. V was trimmed by 2 bases and J by 7 bases, leaving 14 bases between them. Germline CDR1 reads MGHDK; CDR2 reads SYGVNS. The CDR3 is CASSESAGAGEAFF. CDR3 in DNA: TGTGCCAGCAGTGAAAGCGCTGGGGCCGGTGAAGCTTTCTTT.

Note on this clone: The junction shows a germline mismatch at one end, possibly a read error. This chain uses TRBV7-7 with TRBJ2-2; D remains unclear. Germline V gene sequence: CDR1 SSHAT, CDR2 FNYEAQ (reference sequence). This CDR3 spans 12 amino acids. CDR3 in amino acids: CASRAVTGELFF. Written as DNA, the CDR3 is TGTGCTAGCAGAGCCGTCACCGGGGAGCTGTTTTTT. Together with reference TRBV7-7 and TRBJ2-2, the CDR3 gives the full variable domain: GAGVSQSPRYKVTKRGQDVTLRCDPISSHATLYWYQQALGQGPEFLTYFNYEAQPDKSGLPSDRFSAERPEGSISTLTIQRTEQRDSAMYRCASRAVTGELFFGEGSRLTVL.

The V and J genes are TRBV10-3 and TRBJ2-7, with 9 bases lining up with TRBD2. The V gene's germline CDR1 is ENHRY and CDR2 SYGVKD. V trimming: 0 bases; J trimming: 6 bases; junction bases outside the gene matches: 6. The length of the CDR3 is 15 residues. In DNA, the CDR3 is TGTGCCATCAGTGAGTCGGCGGGGGGGCCTGTCGAGCAGTACGTC. It yields the protein CAISESAGGPVEQYV.